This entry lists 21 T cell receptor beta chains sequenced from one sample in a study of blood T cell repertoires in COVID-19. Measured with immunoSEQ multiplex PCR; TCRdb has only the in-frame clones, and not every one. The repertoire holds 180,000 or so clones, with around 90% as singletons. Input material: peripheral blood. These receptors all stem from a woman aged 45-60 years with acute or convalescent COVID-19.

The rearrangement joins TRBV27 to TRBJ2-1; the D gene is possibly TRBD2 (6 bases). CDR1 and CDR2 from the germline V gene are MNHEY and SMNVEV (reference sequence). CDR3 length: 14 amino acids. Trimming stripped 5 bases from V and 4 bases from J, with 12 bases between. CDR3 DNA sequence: TGTGCCAGCAGTGCCGGGACTCGATACAATGAGCAGTTCTTC. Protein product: CASSAGTRYNEQFF.

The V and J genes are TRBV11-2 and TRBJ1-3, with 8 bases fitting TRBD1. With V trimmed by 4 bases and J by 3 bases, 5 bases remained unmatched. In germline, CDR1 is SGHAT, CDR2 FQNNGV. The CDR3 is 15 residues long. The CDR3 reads CASSSGTGYGNTIYF. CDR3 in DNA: TGTGCCAGCAGCTCGGGGACAGGATATGGAAACACCATATATTTT.

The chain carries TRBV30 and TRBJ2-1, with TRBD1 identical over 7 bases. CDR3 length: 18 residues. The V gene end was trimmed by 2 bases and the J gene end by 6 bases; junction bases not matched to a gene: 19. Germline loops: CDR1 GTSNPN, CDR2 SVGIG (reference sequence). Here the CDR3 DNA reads TGTGCCTGGAGTTTTCATGGGACAGCACAGGTAGTGGCCAATGAGCAGTTCTTC. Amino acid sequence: CAWSFHGTAQVVANEQFF.

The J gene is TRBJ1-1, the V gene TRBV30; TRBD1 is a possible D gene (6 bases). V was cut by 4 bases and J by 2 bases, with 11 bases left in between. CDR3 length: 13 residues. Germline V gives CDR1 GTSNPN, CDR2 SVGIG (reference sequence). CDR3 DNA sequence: TGTGCCTGGACCCGGGACATAAACACTGAAGCTTTCTTT. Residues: CAWTRDINTEAFF.

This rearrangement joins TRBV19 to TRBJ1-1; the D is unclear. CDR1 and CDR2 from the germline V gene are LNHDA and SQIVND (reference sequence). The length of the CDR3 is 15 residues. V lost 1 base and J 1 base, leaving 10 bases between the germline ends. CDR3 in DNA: TGTGCCAGTAGTATAGCGAGGTATGGGAACACTGAAGCTTTCTTT. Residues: CASSIARYGNTEAFF.

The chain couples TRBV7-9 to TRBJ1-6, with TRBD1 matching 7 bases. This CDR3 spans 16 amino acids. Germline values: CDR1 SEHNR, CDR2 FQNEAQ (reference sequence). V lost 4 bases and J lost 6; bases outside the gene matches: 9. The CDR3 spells CASSSPQGQINSPLHF. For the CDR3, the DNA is TGTGCCAGCAGCTCACCCCAGGGACAGATTAATTCACCCCTCCACTTT.

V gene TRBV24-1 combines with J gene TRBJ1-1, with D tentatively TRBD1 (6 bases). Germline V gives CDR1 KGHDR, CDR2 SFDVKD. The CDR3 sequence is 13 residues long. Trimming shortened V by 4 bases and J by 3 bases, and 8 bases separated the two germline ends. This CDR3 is CATSDNRDTEAFF. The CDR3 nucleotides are TGTGCCACCAGTGACAACAGGGACACTGAAGCTTTCTTT.

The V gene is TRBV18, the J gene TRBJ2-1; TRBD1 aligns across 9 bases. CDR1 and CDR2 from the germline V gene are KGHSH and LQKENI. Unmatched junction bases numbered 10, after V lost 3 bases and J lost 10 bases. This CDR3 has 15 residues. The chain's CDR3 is CASSPGTGPVQEQFF. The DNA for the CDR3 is TGTGCCAGCTCACCCGGGACAGGGCCCGTTCAAGAGCAGTTCTTC.

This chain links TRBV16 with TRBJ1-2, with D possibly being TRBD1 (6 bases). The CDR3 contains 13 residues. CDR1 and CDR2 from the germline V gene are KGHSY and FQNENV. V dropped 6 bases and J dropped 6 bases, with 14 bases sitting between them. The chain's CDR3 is CASSPQGINGYTF. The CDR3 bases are TGTGCCAGCAGTCCACAGGGAATCAATGGCTACACCTTC.

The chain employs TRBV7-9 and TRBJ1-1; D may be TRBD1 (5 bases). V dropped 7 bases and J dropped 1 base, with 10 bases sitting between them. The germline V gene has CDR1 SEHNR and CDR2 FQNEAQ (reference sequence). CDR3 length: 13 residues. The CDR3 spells CASIPGGNTEAFF. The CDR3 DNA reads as TGTGCCAGCATCCCCGGGGGGAACACTGAAGCTTTCTTT.

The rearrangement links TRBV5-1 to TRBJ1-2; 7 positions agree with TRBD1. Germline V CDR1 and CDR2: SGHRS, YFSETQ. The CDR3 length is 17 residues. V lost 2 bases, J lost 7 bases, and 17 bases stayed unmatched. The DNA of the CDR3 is TGCGCCAGCAGCTTAATGGGACAGTCTCTTGAACTAAGTGGCTACACCTTC. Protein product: CASSLMGQSLELSGYTF.

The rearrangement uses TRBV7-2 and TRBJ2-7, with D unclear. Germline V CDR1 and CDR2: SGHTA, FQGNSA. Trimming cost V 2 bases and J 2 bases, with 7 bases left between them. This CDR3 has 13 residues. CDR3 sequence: CASSLPVTYEQYF. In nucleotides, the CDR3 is TGTGCCAGCAGCTTACCAGTTACCTACGAGCAGTACTTC.

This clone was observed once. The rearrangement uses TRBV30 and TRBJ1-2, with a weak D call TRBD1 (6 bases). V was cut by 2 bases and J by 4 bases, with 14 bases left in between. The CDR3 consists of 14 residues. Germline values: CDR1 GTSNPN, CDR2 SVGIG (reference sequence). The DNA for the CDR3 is TGTGCCTGGAGTCCAGGGGCCGGCTTCTATGGCTACACCTTC. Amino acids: CAWSPGAGFYGYTF.

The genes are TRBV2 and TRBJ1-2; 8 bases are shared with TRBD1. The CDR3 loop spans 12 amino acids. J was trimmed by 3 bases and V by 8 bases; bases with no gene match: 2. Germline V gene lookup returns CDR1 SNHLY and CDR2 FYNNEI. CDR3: CASGQGDYGYTF. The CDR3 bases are TGTGCCAGCGGACAGGGTGACTATGGCTACACCTTC.

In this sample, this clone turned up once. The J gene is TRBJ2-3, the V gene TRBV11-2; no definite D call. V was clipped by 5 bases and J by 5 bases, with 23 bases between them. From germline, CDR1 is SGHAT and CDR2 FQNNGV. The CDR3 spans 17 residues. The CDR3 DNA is TGTGCCAGCAGCCCTTACCTAGTCCAAGGAACGGGAGATACGCAGTATTTT. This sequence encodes CASSPYLVQGTGDTQYF. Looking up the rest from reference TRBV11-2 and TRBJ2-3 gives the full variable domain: EAGVAQSPRYKIIEKRQSVAFWCNPISGHATLYWYQQILGQGPKLLIQFQNNGVVDDSQLPKDRFSAERLKGVDSTLKIQPAKLEDSAVYLCASSPYLVQGTGDTQYFGPGTRLTVL.

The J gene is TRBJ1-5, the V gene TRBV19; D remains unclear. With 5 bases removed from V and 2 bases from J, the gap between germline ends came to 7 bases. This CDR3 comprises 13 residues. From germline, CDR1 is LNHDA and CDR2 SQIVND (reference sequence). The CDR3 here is CASSVQGNQPQHF. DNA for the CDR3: TGTGCCAGTAGTGTTCAGGGCAATCAGCCCCAGCATTTT.

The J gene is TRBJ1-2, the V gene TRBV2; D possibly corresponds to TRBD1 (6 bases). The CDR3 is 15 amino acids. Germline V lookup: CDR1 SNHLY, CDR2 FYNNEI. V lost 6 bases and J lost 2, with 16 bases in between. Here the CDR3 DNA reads TGTGCCAGCAGCGCCTTAGGGCAGGGGAACTATGGCTACACCTTC. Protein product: CASSALGQGNYGYTF.

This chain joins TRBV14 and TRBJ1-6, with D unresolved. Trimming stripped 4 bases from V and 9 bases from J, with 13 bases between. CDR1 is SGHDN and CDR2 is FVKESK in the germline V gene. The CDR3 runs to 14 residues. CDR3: CASSPTWAGSPLHF. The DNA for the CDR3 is TGTGCCAGCAGCCCCACGTGGGCCGGTTCACCCCTCCACTTT.

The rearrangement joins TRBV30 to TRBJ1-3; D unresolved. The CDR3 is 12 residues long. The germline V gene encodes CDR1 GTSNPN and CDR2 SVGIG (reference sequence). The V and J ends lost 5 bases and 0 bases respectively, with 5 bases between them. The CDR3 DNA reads TGTGCCTGGGCCATCTCTGGAAACACCATATATTTT. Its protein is CAWAISGNTIYF.

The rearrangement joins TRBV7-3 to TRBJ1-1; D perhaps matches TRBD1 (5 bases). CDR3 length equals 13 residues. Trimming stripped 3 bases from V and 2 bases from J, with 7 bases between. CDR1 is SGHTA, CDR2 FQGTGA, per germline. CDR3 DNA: TGTGCCAGCAGCTTTCAGGGTAACACTGAAGCTTTCTTT. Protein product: CASSFQGNTEAFF.

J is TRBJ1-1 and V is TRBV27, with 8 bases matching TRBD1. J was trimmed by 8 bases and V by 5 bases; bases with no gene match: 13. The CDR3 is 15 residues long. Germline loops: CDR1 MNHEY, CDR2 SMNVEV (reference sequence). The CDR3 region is CASSRDPGQDTEAFF. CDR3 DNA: TGTGCCAGCAGTCGTGACCCGGGACAGGATACCGAAGCTTTCTTT.